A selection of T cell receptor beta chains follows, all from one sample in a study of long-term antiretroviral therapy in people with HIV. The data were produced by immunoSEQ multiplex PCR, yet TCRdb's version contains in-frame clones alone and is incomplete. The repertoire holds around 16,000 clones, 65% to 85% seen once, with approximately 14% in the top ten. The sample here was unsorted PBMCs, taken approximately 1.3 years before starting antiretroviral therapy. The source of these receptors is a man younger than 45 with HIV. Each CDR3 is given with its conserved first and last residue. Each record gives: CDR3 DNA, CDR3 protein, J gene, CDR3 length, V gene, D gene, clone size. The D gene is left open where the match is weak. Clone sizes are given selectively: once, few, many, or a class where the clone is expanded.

cdr3_nt: TGCGCCAGCAGCTTGGAGGGCAATGAGCAGTTCTTC
cdr3_aa: CASSLEGNEQFF
j_call: TRBJ2-1
cdr3_length: 12
v_call: TRBV5-1
d_call: NA
clone_size: NA

cdr3_nt: TGCGCCAGCAGTGCCGTAGGGGCTCAAGAGACCCAGTACTTC
cdr3_aa: CASSAVGAQETQYF
j_call: TRBJ2-5
cdr3_length: 14
v_call: TRBV10-2
d_call: NA
clone_size: NA

cdr3_nt: TGTGCCAGCAGCATGGGACTAGCCGTAACCGGGGAGCTGTTTTTT
cdr3_aa: CASSMGLAVTGELFF
j_call: TRBJ2-2
cdr3_length: 15
v_call: TRBV9
d_call: TRBD2
clone_size: NA

cdr3_nt: TGTGCCAGCAGCTTCAGGACGGAGAACACTGAAGCTTTCTTT
cdr3_aa: CASSFRTENTEAFF
j_call: TRBJ1-1
cdr3_length: 14
v_call: TRBV5-5
d_call: NA
clone_size: once

cdr3_nt: TGTGCCAGCTCACCGTCCAGGGTAGAGAACACTGAAGCTTTCTTT
cdr3_aa: CASSPSRVENTEAFF
j_call: TRBJ1-1
cdr3_length: 15
v_call: TRBV18
d_call: NA
clone_size: NA

cdr3_nt: TGCGCCAGCGGGCATTGGGGGGTTCTCCAAGAGACCCAGTACTTC
cdr3_aa: CASGHWGVLQETQYF
j_call: TRBJ2-5
cdr3_length: 15
v_call: TRBV5-1
d_call: NA
clone_size: NA

cdr3_nt: TGTGCCAGCAGCTTAGGGGAACTAGCGGTGACAGATACGCAGTATTTT
cdr3_aa: CASSLGELAVTDTQYF
j_call: TRBJ2-3
cdr3_length: 16
v_call: TRBV7-8
d_call: TRBD2
clone_size: NA

cdr3_nt: TGCGCCAGCAGCTTGACCGGGGACAGGGGCCACGAAAAACTGTTTTTT
cdr3_aa: CASSLTGDRGHEKLFF
j_call: TRBJ1-4
cdr3_length: 16
v_call: TRBV5-1
d_call: TRBD1
clone_size: NA

cdr3_nt: TGTGCCAGCAGTGGTCAGCTCTCCTACGAGCAGTACTTC
cdr3_aa: CASSGQLSYEQYF
j_call: TRBJ2-7
cdr3_length: 13
v_call: TRBV28
d_call: NA
clone_size: once

cdr3_nt: TGTGCCAGCTCACCGGGGGGGGGAACCTACGAGCAGTACTTC
cdr3_aa: CASSPGGGTYEQYF
j_call: TRBJ2-7
cdr3_length: 14
v_call: TRBV18
d_call: TRBD2
clone_size: NA

cdr3_nt: TGCGCCAGCAGCCAAGTTGCGGGGGGGAGCAATCAGCCCCAGCATTTT
cdr3_aa: CASSQVAGGSNQPQHF
j_call: TRBJ1-5
cdr3_length: 16
v_call: TRBV4-1
d_call: NA
clone_size: NA

cdr3_nt: TGTGCCAGCAGCTTAAATTATCCCGCAGTACACGAGCAGTACTTC
cdr3_aa: CASSLNYPAVHEQYF
j_call: TRBJ2-7
cdr3_length: 15
v_call: TRBV7-8
d_call: NA
clone_size: once

cdr3_nt: TGCAGCGTTGAAGGGACTAGCGGGAGGGTTTTGAAGAATGAGCAGTTCTTC
cdr3_aa: CSVEGTSGRVLKNEQFF
j_call: TRBJ2-1
cdr3_length: 17
v_call: TRBV29-1
d_call: TRBD2
clone_size: once

cdr3_nt: TGCGCCAGCAGTGATGTCCCAGCTAACTATGGCTACACCTTC
cdr3_aa: CASSDVPANYGYTF
j_call: TRBJ1-2
cdr3_length: 14
v_call: TRBV10-2
d_call: NA
clone_size: NA

cdr3_nt: TGTGCCAGCTCCATGGGACTAGGGAAAGAGACCCAGTACTTC
cdr3_aa: CASSMGLGKETQYF
j_call: TRBJ2-5
cdr3_length: 14
v_call: TRBV18
d_call: TRBD2
clone_size: once

cdr3_nt: TGCGCCAGCAGCTCCGGACCCACTCTAGGGAACACTGAAGCTTTCTTT
cdr3_aa: CASSSGPTLGNTEAFF
j_call: TRBJ1-1
cdr3_length: 16
v_call: TRBV5-1
d_call: NA
clone_size: NA

cdr3_nt: TGCGCCAGCAGCGTGGGGGGGACATCCGAGCAGTACTTC
cdr3_aa: CASSVGGTSEQYF
j_call: TRBJ2-7
cdr3_length: 13
v_call: TRBV5-1
d_call: NA
clone_size: once

cdr3_nt: TGTGCCAGCAGCTTAGATCTATCTTTTTCAGGGGATTCACCCCTCCACTTT
cdr3_aa: CASSLDLSFSGDSPLHF
j_call: TRBJ1-6
cdr3_length: 17
v_call: TRBV11-2
d_call: NA
clone_size: NA

cdr3_nt: TGTGCCAGCAGCTTAGTGATAGGGGACACTGAAGCTTTCTTT
cdr3_aa: CASSLVIGDTEAFF
j_call: TRBJ1-1
cdr3_length: 14
v_call: TRBV7-9
d_call: NA
clone_size: NA

cdr3_nt: TGTGCCAGCAGCTTGTTACAGGGGAATTCTGGTGGTGAGCAGTTCTTC
cdr3_aa: CASSLLQGNSGGEQFF
j_call: TRBJ2-1
cdr3_length: 16
v_call: TRBV11-2
d_call: TRBD1
clone_size: NA

cdr3_nt: TGCGCCAGCTCAGGGGGCAACTGGGCCAACGTCCTGACTTTC
cdr3_aa: CASSGGNWANVLTF
j_call: TRBJ2-6
cdr3_length: 14
v_call: TRBV10-2
d_call: TRBD1
clone_size: NA

cdr3_nt: TGCGCCAGCAGTGACAGGGCGACCTACGAGCAGTACTTC
cdr3_aa: CASSDRATYEQYF
j_call: TRBJ2-7
cdr3_length: 13
v_call: TRBV10-1
d_call: NA
clone_size: few

cdr3_nt: TGTGCCAGCAGCGGAAGAACGGGACCGGAGCCCGAGCAGTACTTC
cdr3_aa: CASSGRTGPEPEQYF
j_call: TRBJ2-7
cdr3_length: 15
v_call: TRBV11-2
d_call: NA
clone_size: few

cdr3_nt: TGCGCCAGCAGCCAAGATACGGGGGGGCAGGATACGCAGTATTTT
cdr3_aa: CASSQDTGGQDTQYF
j_call: TRBJ2-3
cdr3_length: 15
v_call: TRBV4-1
d_call: TRBD2
clone_size: NA

cdr3_nt: TGTGCCCGGGAAAGCCTCTCCTACAATGAGCAGTTCTTC
cdr3_aa: CARESLSYNEQFF
j_call: TRBJ2-1
cdr3_length: 13
v_call: TRBV7-9
d_call: NA
clone_size: NA

cdr3_nt: TGCGCCAGCAGCCAAGATGGAGGGAACCAGTACGGCTACACCTTC
cdr3_aa: CASSQDGGNQYGYTF
j_call: TRBJ1-2
cdr3_length: 15
v_call: TRBV4-1
d_call: NA
clone_size: NA

cdr3_nt: TGCGCCAGCAGTGAAAGAAGGGTTAACACTGAAGCTTTCTTT
cdr3_aa: CASSERRVNTEAFF
j_call: TRBJ1-1
cdr3_length: 14
v_call: TRBV10-2
d_call: NA
clone_size: NA

cdr3_nt: TGTGCCAGCAGCCCCCGGGATTCGGACTTTTACAATGAGCAGTTCTTC
cdr3_aa: CASSPRDSDFYNEQFF
j_call: TRBJ2-1
cdr3_length: 16
v_call: TRBV7-2
d_call: NA
clone_size: NA

cdr3_nt: TGTGCCAGCACTCGGACAGGGGGTACCGGGGAGCTGTTTTTT
cdr3_aa: CASTRTGGTGELFF
j_call: TRBJ2-2
cdr3_length: 14
v_call: TRBV6-1
d_call: TRBD1
clone_size: NA

cdr3_nt: TGTGCCAGCAGGGATAGTTACAATGAGCAGTTCTTC
cdr3_aa: CASRDSYNEQFF
j_call: TRBJ2-1
cdr3_length: 12
v_call: TRBV25-1
d_call: NA
clone_size: NA

cdr3_nt: TGTGCCAGCAGTCTCCTCTTATTGGGGTCCCGGGAGCAGTACTTC
cdr3_aa: CASSLLLLGSREQYF
j_call: TRBJ2-7
cdr3_length: 15
v_call: TRBV6-1
d_call: NA
clone_size: NA

cdr3_nt: TGTGCCAGCGGAGCAGCAACTAATGAAAAACTGTTTTTT
cdr3_aa: CASGAATNEKLFF
j_call: TRBJ1-4
cdr3_length: 13
v_call: TRBV7-8
d_call: NA
clone_size: NA

cdr3_nt: TGTGCCAGCAGCTTAGACAGGCCCAAGTCTGGAAACACCATATATTTT
cdr3_aa: CASSLDRPKSGNTIYF
j_call: TRBJ1-3
cdr3_length: 16
v_call: TRBV7-2
d_call: NA
clone_size: NA

cdr3_nt: TGTGCCAGCAGCGTAGGGGTGGCAGGGGGGACTGAAGCTTTCTTT
cdr3_aa: CASSVGVAGGTEAFF
j_call: TRBJ1-1
cdr3_length: 15
v_call: TRBV9
d_call: TRBD1
clone_size: NA

cdr3_nt: TGTGCCAGCAACATTCGGGGGCGGCTAGAGACCCAGTACTTC
cdr3_aa: CASNIRGRLETQYF
j_call: TRBJ2-5
cdr3_length: 14
v_call: TRBV28
d_call: NA
clone_size: NA

cdr3_nt: TGTGCCAGCAGCTTAGCCCGGGTGGGCGGCATGATAAATTCACCCCTCCACTTT
cdr3_aa: CASSLARVGGMINSPLHF
j_call: TRBJ1-6
cdr3_length: 18
v_call: TRBV7-2
d_call: NA
clone_size: NA